The source of this T cell receptor beta chain is a study of T cell repertoires in cytomegalovirus infection. Study as a whole: An indication of both CMV infection and matching HLA type came from public TCR beta signatures. Broader study findings: There were HLA-C-restricted CMV-specific TCR beta clonotypes dominating the ex vivo response. Totalled public TCR beta family frequency picked out people who carried CMV plus the relevant HLA.

In the case of this clonotype: Its antigen is as yet unknown. Lacking the conserved final phenylalanine or tryptophan, this CDR3 likely reflects a read error. It is unclear where the CDR3 begins or ends on the DNA, so no DNA is shown, and the CDR3 is as TCRdb lists it.

TCRdb independently ran MiXCR on the reads; one entry per CDR3 protein. The table shows about 740,000 distinct CDR3 sequences, with less than 40% occurring only once. The CDR3 is 14 amino acids in total, end residues counted. Germline CDR1 is ENHRY and CDR2 is SYGVKD. Sequenced sample: PBMCs. The V gene is TRBV10-3, the J gene TRBJ1-4; the D call TRBD1 from the table was never checked on the DNA. The source of this sequence is a human donor in good health (CMV status not recorded). Some clones in this sample may be carry-over from other donors' samples. The CDR3 region is CAIRPTGDNEKMFC.